What follows are 8 T cell receptor beta chains derived from one specimen sequenced in a study of blood T cells in healthy people across ages. Primed by a sample-barcoded 5' primer and a J-beta primer mix, a second PCR proceeded for about 6 to 11 cycles. Using its own MiXCR run on the 5' RACE reads, TCRdb lists one record per CDR3 protein. This repertoire shows about 670,000 distinct CDR3 sequences, 52% found once; its top ten account for about 14%. Input material: blood. The origin of the receptors is a woman older than 75 in good health.

This chain joins TRBV29-1 and TRBJ2-1, with D tentatively TRBD2 (5 bases). This CDR3 comprises 13 residues. Germline lookup yields CDR1 SQVTM and CDR2 ANQGSEA. V lost 7 bases to trimming and J lost 8 bases, with 18 bases between them. CDR3 region: CSGESHPRDEQFF. The CDR3 bases are TGCAGCGGGGAGAGCCATCCACGGGATGAGCAGTTCTTC.

This clonotype was seen a few times. The rearrangement uses TRBV6-6 and TRBJ2-1; D remains ambiguous. Deletions cut 5 bases from V and 6 bases from J, with 11 bases between. This CDR3 is built from 13 residues. Germline V lookup: CDR1 MNHNY, CDR2 SVGAGI (reference sequence). CDR3 protein: CASSVLRSNEQFF. The CDR3 DNA sequence: TGTGCCAGCAGTGTTCTCCGTTCCAATGAGCAGTTCTTC.

The chain has TRBV25-1 and TRBJ2-7; possible D gene TRBD1, 5 bases. This CDR3 contains 14 residues. V was shortened by 4 bases and J by 4 bases, with 14 bases between the two germline ends. Germline values: CDR1 MGHDK, CDR2 SYGVNS. CDR3 sequence reads: CASSGGATIYEQYF. The CDR3 DNA reads as TGTGCCAGCAGTGGTGGGGCCACCATTTACGAGCAGTACTTC.

The V and J genes are TRBV10-3 and TRBJ2-5; D uncertain. CDR3 length: 15 residues. Per the germline V gene, CDR1 is ENHRY and CDR2 is SYGVKD. With 6 bases removed from V and 0 bases from J, the gap between germline ends came to 14 bases. CDR3 residues: CAIRGGNRNQETQYF. In DNA, the CDR3 is TGTGCCATCAGGGGCGGCAATAGGAACCAAGAGACCCAGTACTTC.

The V gene is TRBV7-9, the J gene TRBJ2-2; D not certain. Deletions cut 4 bases from V and 8 bases from J, with 20 bases between. This CDR3 has 16 amino acids. Germline V CDR1 and CDR2: SEHNR, FQNEAQ (reference sequence). As DNA, the CDR3 is TGTGCCAGCAGCTACCCGGAGACGCATTCCCGGGGGGAGCTGTTTTTT. Protein product: CASSYPETHSRGELFF.

CDR3 residues: CASRLTSGTYNEQFF. The CDR3 nucleotides are TGCGCCAGCAGACTGACTAGCGGGACGTACAATGAGCAGTTCTTC. The chain uses TRBV5-1 and TRBJ2-1; 11 nucleotides agree with TRBD2. The junction had 5 bases not matched to a gene; V was cut back by 5 bases and J by 4 bases. CDR3 length: 15 amino acids. Germline V gene sequence: CDR1 SGHRS, CDR2 YFSETQ.

In this sample, this clonotype turned up once. The CDR3 loop reads CASSPTGDNEKLFF. The CDR3 nucleotides are TGTGCCAGCAGCCCTACAGGGGACAATGAAAAACTGTTTTTT. The rearrangement joins TRBV7-9 to TRBJ1-4; 7 bases are shared with TRBD1. The ends lost 5 bases at V and 5 bases at J; junction bases unmatched: 5. Per germline, CDR1 SEHNR and CDR2 FQNEAQ (reference sequence). The CDR3 length is 14 residues.

This chain connects TRBV6-4 to TRBJ2-2; D uncertain. The CDR3 is 14 amino acids. V lost 0 bases and J 7 bases, leaving 9 bases between the germline ends. The germline V gene encodes CDR1 MRHNA and CDR2 SNTAGT. DNA of the CDR3: TGTGCCAGCAGTGACTCGATAGCCGGCGGGGAGCTGTTTTTT. It encodes CASSDSIAGGELFF.